Here is one T cell receptor (beta chain) with its context. It has no known antigen specificity. Qualities for individual bases were not recorded, and no much larger clone is one base off. This specimen comes from a study of Ad26.COV2.S vaccination and SARS-CoV-2 variants (dated by TCRdb to the early 2020s). Turning to the overall study: Donors in the vaccine arm were drawn from COV1001, a phase I-IIa trial of Ad26.COV2.S in healthy adults that was multicentre, randomized, double-blind and placebo-controlled. Ad26.COV2.S was administered intramuscularly at a dose of 5x10^10 or 1x10^11 viral particles, either as one shot or as two shots given 56 days apart. TCRbeta repertoire sequencing served as the tool for gauging how specific and how broad the SARS-CoV-2-reactive T cell receptors were following Ad26.COV2.S vaccination. The TCR-sequenced set comprised approximately 30 samples: approximately 19 Ad26.COV2.S vaccine recipients, 5 placebo recipients and 8 SARS-CoV-2 convalescent individuals. Trial participants were randomized into five groups of five: low-dose or high-dose Ad26.COV2.S given once or twice, or placebo on both occasions. Investigators did not know the trial group allocation while performing experiments and assessing outcomes.

Broader findings and caveats from the paper: It was noted by the authors that total T cell responses may have been underestimated by the TCR breadth and depth analyses. The study lacked the statistical power to compare responses across vaccine doses or regimens. Vaccine and placebo recipients had comparable non-spike TCR breadth, which fits with the vaccine containing only spike. After vaccination, spike-specific CD8+ and CD4+ T cell responses were reported to show substantial breadth. Spike-specific TCR breadth was higher in Ad26.COV2.S recipients than in placebo recipients (P = 0.0014).

The immunoSEQ Assay was used to sequence TCRbeta CDR3 regions. After extraction, genomic DNA underwent amplification by bias-controlled multiplex PCR, followed by high-throughput sequencing. Under the source paper's analysis protocol: Collapsing and filtering of sequences were performed to quantify the absolute abundance of each unique TCRbeta CDR3 region. Usable DNA was measured by amplifying reference genes present in all nucleated cells, and TCRbeta template counts were normalized to that usable DNA to estimate T cell fraction. Repertoire TCRs were annotated as SARS-CoV-2-specific when V gene, CDR3 amino acid sequence and J gene were exactly matched to a known reactive TCR set. MIRA supplied the reference SARS-CoV-2 TCR set, which was filtered for enrichment in COVID-19-positive ImmuneCODE repertoires so that public or cross-reactive TCRs were removed. Using the MIRA antigens, annotated TCRs were further analysed by specific ORF or by position within an ORF. Breadth was defined as annotated unique rearrangements over total unique productive rearrangements; depth was the summed frequency of those rearrangements. Two-sided Wilcoxon rank-sum tests were applied when comparing TCR breadth between groups. In its TCRdb copy, this immuneACCESS table keeps in-frame sequences only and misses some clones. Where compared with another copy, unresolved V genes explain less than half of these, and the others have no known cause. D and trimming were read from the DNA, whereas the V and J calls and clone size are those reported in that table. A total of fewer than 400,000 clones appear in this sample, over 80% of them only once. Of the sample, about 2.1% is held by the ten largest clones.

The treatment or condition label here, explained by the study, means: approximately 18 received Ad26.COV2.S at low or high dose, single or two shots; about 5 received placebo; per-sample allocation not given. Repertoires of vaccine and placebo recipients were sequenced from samples collected on day 63 after the first injection. Between 29 July and 7 August 2020, Cohort 1b enrolled approximately 26 adults aged 18-55 years at one site in Boston, USA. Ad26.COV2.S was a replication-incompetent adenovirus type 26 vector that expressed a prefusion-stabilized SARS-CoV-2 spike protein derived from the original Wuhan strain. V trim: 4 bases; J trim: 1 base; unmatched bases: 8. CDR3 length: 18 amino acids, cysteine to phenylalanine. Left in the record is the CDR3 DNA by itself, 54 bases read in frame from the first base. The germline V gene encodes CDR1 SGDLS and CDR2 YYNGEE.

Sample: peripheral blood, taken in a trial of Ad26.COV2.S vaccine versus placebo. The clonotype was recovered from a person aged 18 to 59 who received the Ad26.COV2.S COVID-19 vaccine or a placebo. The chain was built from TRBV9 and TRBJ2-6, with 10 bases in between that match TRBD1. The nucleotides are TGTGCCAGCAGCCCAAGGACAGGGGGGAGTTCTGGGGCCAACGTCCTGACTTTC. Its product reads: CASSPRTGGSSGANVLTF.